This T cell receptor (beta chain) emerged from a study of blood T cell repertoires in COVID-19. Study context: Sites across the United States, Italy and Spain contributed samples from acute and convalescent COVID-19. T cells, B-cell-depleted T cells, or PBMCs supplied cDNA or gDNA.

Followed over time, Seattle patients had been enrolled while infection was active. Under the authors' procedure: Using reference gene primer amplification, nucleated cell counts were estimated. Clones were read by immunoSEQ multiplex PCR, and TCRdb kept only the in-frame ones, dropping some. The DNA was the basis for D and trimming; V, J and clone size are from that table. The sample includes around 300,000 clones, 90% seen only once; the top ten take more than 0.85%. CDR3 length: 15 residues. Germline loops: CDR1 MNHNY, CDR2 SVGAGI (reference sequence). V was cut by 5 bases and J by 4 bases, with 14 bases left in between.

The specimen sequenced was peripheral blood. The V call is TRBV6-6, the J call TRBJ1-4, with D possibly TRBD1 on 6 matching bases. The TCR comes from a woman in her thirties or forties with COVID-19, enrolled during active disease. This CDR3 reads CASSPFQGRNEKLFF. In nucleotides, the CDR3 is TGTGCCAGCAGTCCATTTCAGGGGCGTAATGAAAAACTGTTTTTT.